The next 5 T cell receptor beta chains were all read from a single sample in a study of cytomegalovirus exposure and HLA in healthy donors. PCR was performed using 60 Vbeta and 13 Jbeta primers. Sequencing was performed with immunoSEQ multiplex PCR; in TCRdb, only in-frame clones are kept and a portion is missing. Of 120,000 or so clones in the sample, over 70% are singletons; the top ten hold 9% to 9.5%. Sequencing was done on a sample of PBMCs. These receptors were obtained from a woman aged 50 to 60 in good health and CMV-seropositive.

The chain uses TRBV5-1 and TRBJ2-7; 11 positions match TRBD2. The V segment lost 4 bases and the J segment 2 bases; nucleotides outside the gene matches: 5. Germline CDR1 SGHRS, CDR2 YFSETQ. CDR3 length equals 15 residues. The DNA of the CDR3 is TGCGCCAGCAGCATTAGCGGGGGGGCAACCTACGAGCAGTACTTC. It specifies CASSISGGATYEQYF.

Note on this clone: Other nucleotide sequences from this sample produce the same CDR3. The chain employs TRBV9 and TRBJ1-1; no firm D call. Between the trimmed V and J ends, which lost 2 bases and 1 base, there was a span of 6 bases. CDR3 length: 13 residues. The V gene's germline CDR1 is SGDLS and CDR2 YYNGEE. In nucleotides, the CDR3 is TGTGCCAGCAGCGTTACAGCGAACACTGAAGCTTTCTTT. Its protein product is CASSVTANTEAFF. Together with reference TRBV9 and TRBJ1-1, the CDR3 gives the full variable domain: DSGVTQTPKHLITATGQRVTLRCSPRSGDLSVYWYQQSLDQGLQFLIQYYNGEERAKGNILERFSAQQFPDLHSELNLSSLELGDSALYFCASSVTANTEAFFGQGTRLTVV.

This chain joins TRBV4-3 and TRBJ2-6, with D perhaps matching TRBD2 (6 bases). This CDR3 comprises 16 residues. CDR1 is LGHNA and CDR2 is YSLEER in the germline V gene. Trimming removed 3 bases at V and 1 base at J, with 10 bases between. DNA of the CDR3: TGCGCCAGCAGCCAGGAGGGGTCGTCTGGGGCCAACGTCCTGACTTTC. It specifies CASSQEGSSGANVLTF.

This clone was found once. The chain carries TRBV13 and TRBJ2-7, with D possibly TRBD1 on 5 matching bases. CDR3 length equals 14 residues. The germline V and J ends were trimmed by 3 bases and 2 bases, with 11 bases remaining between them. Looked up from germline, CDR1 is PRHDT and CDR2 is FYEKMQ (reference sequence). CDR3 DNA sequence: TGTGCCAGCAGCTTGGGGCTCCTAACCTACGAGCAGTACTTC. Its protein is CASSLGLLTYEQYF. The full variable domain, in which reference TRBV13 and TRBJ2-7 provide the parts outside the CDR3, is AAGVIQSPRHLIKEKRETATLKCYPIPRHDTVYWYQQGPGQDPQFLISFYEKMQSDKGSIPDRFSAQQFSDYHSELNMSSLELGDSALYFCASSLGLLTYEQYFGPGTRLTVT.

The chain employs TRBV5-6 and TRBJ2-3, with TRBD2 as a possible D gene (6 bases). The CDR3 totals 14 residues. The V end was cut by 5 bases, the J end by 4 bases, with 14 bases between. Germline V gene lookup returns CDR1 SGHDT and CDR2 YYEEEE. CDR3 nucleotides: TGTGCCAGCAGTTGGGGGGTTGGAGCAGATACGCAGTATTTT. This gives the protein CASSWGVGADTQYF.